The entry below gives a single T cell receptor (beta chain) sequence along with its context. The V gene's germline CDR1 is SGHRS and CDR2 YFSETQ. The CDR3 sequence is 15 residues long. V gave up 1 base and J gave up 8 bases; unmatched junction bases: 9. Original processing methods: Cell counts per sample came from amplifying reference gene primers. The data were produced by immunoSEQ multiplex PCR, yet TCRdb's version contains in-frame clones alone and is incomplete. V and J calls and clone size are as listed in that table; D and trimming were resolved from the DNA. The repertoire has around 260,000 clones, 90% to 95% of them found once; the top ten carry approximately 2%. While infection was still active, Seattle patients were enrolled and then followed longitudinally. The sample comes from a study of blood T cell repertoires in COVID-19. Overall study: COVID-19 samples collected from the United States, Italy and Spain covered acute and convalescent phases. Sources were T cells, B-cell-depleted T cells, or PBMCs; the material itself was cDNA or gDNA.

The chain recombines TRBV5-1 with TRBJ1-2; 9 bases match TRBD1. The TCR originated in a woman in her 30s with COVID-19, enrolled during active disease. Sequencing was performed on peripheral blood. The CDR3 DNA sequence: TGCGCCAGCAGCTTGAGGACAGGGGAAGCGGTCGGCTACACCTTC. Translation: CASSLRTGEAVGYTF.